This TCR beta chain was documented in a study of response to subunit inactivated influenza vaccine. Broader study findings: It was the authors' suggestion that each seasonal influenza vaccination recruits few new T cells.

This clonotype has at least ten counts. Its antigen is currently unknown. Each CDR3 protein is one row after TCRdb ran MiXCR on the RT-PCR reads. The sample shows approximately 530,000 distinct CDR3 sequences, approximately 7.1% of them seen only once. This CDR3 is 16 amino acids long. Unmatched junction bases numbered 13, after V lost 0 bases and J lost 7 bases. Germline V CDR1 and CDR2: DFQATT, SNEGSKA (reference sequence). The sample here was PBMCs from blood, taken about 24 months after vaccination. V usage is TRBV20-1 and J usage is TRBJ2-5; the match to TRBD2 covers 8 bases. This receptor was taken from a man between 50 and 69 years old who received an inactivated influenza vaccine. In DNA, the CDR3 is TGCAGTGCTAGAGATTACACGGGAGGGCCAGGAGGGACCCAGTACTTC. Its translation: CSARDYTGGPGGTQYF.